Detailed here is one TCR beta chain. The antigen is undetermined. Germline values: CDR1 MNHNS, CDR2 SASEGT. The CDR3 sequence is 14 residues long. V was pared by 2 bases and J by 5 bases, with 12 bases between. The sample comes from a study of OX40 agonist ivuxolimab in advanced cancers. Study-level results: With doses of 0.1 to 3.0 mg/kg, CD4+ and CD8+ blood T cells had undergone clonal expansion by week 6. Expanded clones belonging to CD8+ T cells outnumbered, on average, those of CD4+.

Libraries were prepared by immunoSEQ multiplex PCR; TCRdb keeps only in-frame clonotypes and omits some of them. The data hold 70,000 to 95,000 clones, with less than 95% observed a single time. The rearrangement joins TRBV6-1 to TRBJ2-5; D may correspond to TRBD1 or TRBD2 (6 bases each). The receptor comes from an adult with an advanced solid tumor such as melanoma, head and neck, liver or kidney cancer. The specimen was CD4+ or CD8+ T cells sorted from blood, collected in a trial of the OX40 agonist ivuxolimab. The CDR3 sequence: CASSEWRGAETQYF. As DNA, the CDR3 is TGTGCCAGCAGTGAATGGAGGGGGGCCGAGACCCAGTACTTC.